This is a list of T cell receptor beta chains from one sample in a study of control samples from healthy donors and cancer patients. Data came from immunoSEQ multiplex PCR; TCRdb stores just in-frame clones and leaves some out. The sample lists 400,000 to 500,000 clones, 90% occurring once. The sequencing sample was made of PBMCs. The receptors originated from a man aged 35 to 55 with head and neck cancer. Both conserved end residues are part of each CDR3. The order of the fields is D gene, J gene, CDR3 length, clone size, V gene, CDR3 DNA, CDR3 protein. A D gene is named only where the DNA matches it firmly. Clone size is not always given. Where it is, it says once, few, many or a class for expanded clones.

>TRBD1|TRBJ1-5|12|-|TRBV30
TGTGCCTGGAGCGGACAGGAAGCTCCCCAGCATTTT
CAWSGQEAPQHF
>TRBD1|TRBJ2-7|15|-|TRBV4-1
TGCGCCAGCAGCCAAGCGGGACAGATCTCCTACGAGCAGTACTTC
CASSQAGQISYEQYF
>TRBD1|TRBJ1-1|14|-|TRBV19
TGTGCCAGTAGTTCGCGACAGGGTTTAACTGAAGCTTTCTTT
CASSSRQGLTEAFF
>-|TRBJ1-4|22|-|TRBV9
TGTGCCAGCAGCTCCTCCCTGGGGTTGGACATCCCAAAGGAGGCAACTAATGAAAAACTGTTTTTT
CASSSSLGLDIPKEATNEKLFF
>-|TRBJ1-2|11|few|TRBV20-1
TGCAGTGCTTACACGGGCCCTGGCTACACCTTC
CSAYTGPGYTF
>TRBD1|TRBJ1-1|15|-|TRBV19
TGTGCCAGTAGTACGACAGGGGAAATGAACACTGAAGCTTTCTTT
CASSTTGEMNTEAFF
>-|TRBJ2-1|15|-|TRBV5-8
TGTGCCAGCAGCTTGGTTGGGGTTTCCTACAATGAGCAGTTCTTC
CASSLVGVSYNEQFF
>TRBD2|TRBJ2-2|16|-|TRBV28
TGTGCCAGCAGTTGGGGGCTAGCGGGACACACCGGGGAGCTGTTTTTT
CASSWGLAGHTGELFF
>TRBD1|TRBJ1-1|14|-|TRBV5-1
TGCGCCAGCATCCCCGGGACAGCCAACACTGAAGCTTTCTTT
CASIPGTANTEAFF
>-|TRBJ1-5|13|-|TRBV5-1
TGCGCCAGCAGCTTGACTGTTGATCAGCCCCAGCATTTT
CASSLTVDQPQHF
>TRBD2|TRBJ2-2|16|-|TRBV24-1
TGTGCCACCAGTGACCCTACCGGGACTAGTATCGGGGAGCTGTTTTTT
CATSDPTGTSIGELFF
>-|TRBJ1-2|12|-|TRBV6-1
TGTGCCAGCAGTGACCCGCCGGGGGGCTACACCTTC
CASSDPPGGYTF
>-|TRBJ1-1|11|-|TRBV6-5
TGTGCCAGCTTCGGCGTGGGCAAAGCTTTCTTT
CASFGVGKAFF
>TRBD1|TRBJ2-2|16|-|TRBV7-6
TGTGCCAGCAGCCCGTACAGGGGGACGAACACCGGGGAGCTGTTTTTT
CASSPYRGTNTGELFF
>TRBD1|TRBJ1-4|15|-|TRBV5-1
TGCGCCAGCAGCTTGGAGGGCAGGGGGCTTGAAAAACTGTTTTTT
CASSLEGRGLEKLFF
>-|TRBJ2-5|10|few|TRBV29-1
TGCAGCGTTTCTATAGAGACCCAGTACTTC
CSVSIETQYF
>-|TRBJ1-1|14|-|TRBV10-3
TGTGCCATCAGTGAAGGTTTAGGGGACACTGAAGCTTTCTTT
CAISEGLGDTEAFF
>-|TRBJ2-7|12|-|TRBV12-5
TGTGCTAGTGGTTTGCCACCCTACGAGCAGTACTTC
CASGLPPYEQYF
>-|TRBJ2-5|12|-|TRBV10-3
TGTGCCATCATGGATCTTGGGGAGACCCAGTACTTC
CAIMDLGETQYF
>TRBD1|TRBJ1-2|15|once|TRBV27
TGTGCCAGCAGTTTAAACGGCAGGGGGTGGTTGGGCTACACCTTC
CASSLNGRGWLGYTF
>-|TRBJ1-6|15|-|TRBV30
TGTGCCTGGGGTTTGACGGGGCAGAGACTTTCACCCCTCCACTTT
CAWGLTGQRLSPLHF
>-|TRBJ1-6|16|once|TRBV6-2/TRBV6-3
TGTGCCAGCAGTTACTCCGGGCGGAGCCTAAATTCACCCCTCCACTTT
CASSYSGRSLNSPLHF
>-|TRBJ2-7|14|few|TRBV5-1
TGCGCCAGCAGCTCCAGTGGACAGTCCTACGAGCAGTACTTC
CASSSSGQSYEQYF
>-|TRBJ2-7|17|-|TRBV19
TGTGCCAGTAGTATCTCCTGGGCACCCACTAGCACCTACGAGCAGTACTTC
CASSISWAPTSTYEQYF
>TRBD2|TRBJ2-7|15|-|TRBV5-4
TGTGCCAGCAGCCCGGGACTAGCGGGTCCCTACGAGCAGTACTTC
CASSPGLAGPYEQYF
>-|TRBJ2-5|15|-|TRBV19
TGTGCCAGTAGTATGTGGTGGGGGGCGGAGGAGACCCAGTACTTC
CASSMWWGAEETQYF
>-|TRBJ1-2|14|-|TRBV6-2/TRBV6-3
TGTGCCAGCAGTTACGGGGGAGAAATTTATGGCTACACCTTC
CASSYGGEIYGYTF
>TRBD1|TRBJ2-7|14|-|TRBV28
TGTGCCAGCAGTGTAGGGGGACAGTCCTACGAGCAGTACTTC
CASSVGGQSYEQYF
>-|TRBJ1-5|15|-|TRBV7-9
TGTGCCAGCAGCCTCGGGGAGTATAGCAATCAGCCCCAGCATTTT
CASSLGEYSNQPQHF
>TRBD2|TRBJ2-3|17|-|TRBV24-1
TGTGCCACCAGTGAGGAGCGGGGGGGCTTTTTCACAGATACGCAGTATTTT
CATSEERGGFFTDTQYF
>-|TRBJ2-7|16|once|TRBV14
TGTGCCAGCAGCCAAGCGGTAGCGGCCCTAGGCCACGAGCAGTACTTC
CASSQAVAALGHEQYF